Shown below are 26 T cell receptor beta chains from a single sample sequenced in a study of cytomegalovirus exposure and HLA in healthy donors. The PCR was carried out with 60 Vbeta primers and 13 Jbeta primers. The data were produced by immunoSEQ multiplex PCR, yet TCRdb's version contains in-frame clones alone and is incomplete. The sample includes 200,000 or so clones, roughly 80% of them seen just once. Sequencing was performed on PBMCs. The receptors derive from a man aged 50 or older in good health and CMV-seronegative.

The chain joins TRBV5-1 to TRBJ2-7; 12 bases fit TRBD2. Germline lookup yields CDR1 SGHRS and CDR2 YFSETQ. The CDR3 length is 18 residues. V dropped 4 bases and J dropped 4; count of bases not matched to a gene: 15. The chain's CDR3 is CASSPSTRTSGTQYEQYF. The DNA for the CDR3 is TGCGCCAGCAGCCCATCAACCCGGACTAGCGGGACTCAATACGAGCAGTACTTC.

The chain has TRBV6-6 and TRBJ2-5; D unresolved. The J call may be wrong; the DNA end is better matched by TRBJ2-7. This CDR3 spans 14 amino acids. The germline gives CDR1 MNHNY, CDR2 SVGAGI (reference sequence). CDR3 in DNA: TGTGCCAGCAGTTCTCTGAGTAACTCCTACGAGCAGTACTTC. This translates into CASSSLSNSYEQYF.

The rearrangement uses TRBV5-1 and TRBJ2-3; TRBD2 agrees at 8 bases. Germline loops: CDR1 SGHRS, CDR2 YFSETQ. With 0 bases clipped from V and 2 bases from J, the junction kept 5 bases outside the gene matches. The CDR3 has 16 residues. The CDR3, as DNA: TGCGCCAGCAGCTTGGGGACTAGCAGAGACACAGATACGCAGTATTTT. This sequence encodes CASSLGTSRDTDTQYF. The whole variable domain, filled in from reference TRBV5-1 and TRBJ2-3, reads KAGVTQTPRYLIKTRGQQVTLSCSPISGHRSVSWYQQTPGQGLQFLFEYFSETQRNKGNFPGRFSGRQFSNSRSEMNVSTLELGDSALYLCASSLGTSRDTDTQYFGPGTRLTVL.

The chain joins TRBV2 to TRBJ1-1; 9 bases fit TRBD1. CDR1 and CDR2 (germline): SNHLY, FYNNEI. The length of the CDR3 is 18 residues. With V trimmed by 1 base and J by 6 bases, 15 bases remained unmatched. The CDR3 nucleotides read TGTGCCAGCAGTGAAGATAGGGACCGGGACAGGGCGCATCCTGAAGCTTTCTTT. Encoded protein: CASSEDRDRDRAHPEAFF.

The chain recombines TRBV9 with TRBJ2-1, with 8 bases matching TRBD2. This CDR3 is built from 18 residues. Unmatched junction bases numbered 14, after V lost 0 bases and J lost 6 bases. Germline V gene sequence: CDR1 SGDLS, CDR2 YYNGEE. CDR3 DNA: TGTGCCAGCAGCGTAGAGGTCCGCCCAGCGGGAGCTCCCAATGAGCAGTTCTTC. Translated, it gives CASSVEVRPAGAPNEQFF. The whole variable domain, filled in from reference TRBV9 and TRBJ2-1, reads DSGVTQTPKHLITATGQRVTLRCSPRSGDLSVYWYQQSLDQGLQFLIQYYNGEERAKGNILERFSAQQFPDLHSELNLSSLELGDSALYFCASSVEVRPAGAPNEQFFGPGTRLTVL.

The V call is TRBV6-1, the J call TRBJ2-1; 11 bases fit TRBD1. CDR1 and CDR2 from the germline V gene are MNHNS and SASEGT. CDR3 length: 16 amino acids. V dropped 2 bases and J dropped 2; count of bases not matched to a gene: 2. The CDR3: CASSEPGQGAYNEQFF. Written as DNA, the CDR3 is TGTGCCAGCAGTGAACCGGGACAGGGGGCCTACAATGAGCAGTTCTTC.

The CDR3 reads CASSVQGAGELFF. CDR3 DNA: TGTGCCAGCAGTGTACAGGGGGCCGGGGAGCTGTTTTTT. The gene calls are TRBV2 and TRBJ2-2, with 8 bases aligning to TRBD1. The CDR3 extends over 13 amino acids. Trimming at V came to 4 bases and at J to 6 bases, leaving 1 base not matched to a gene. Germline assignment: CDR1 SNHLY and CDR2 FYNNEI.

The CDR3 nucleotides read TGTGCCAGCAGTTTACGCCCCGGGGTAGCGGGAGGGCAGAAAGATACGCAGTATTTT. Protein sequence: CASSLRPGVAGGQKDTQYF. V usage is TRBV28 and J usage is TRBJ2-3; 11 nucleotides align to TRBD2. This CDR3 spans 19 amino acids. Per germline, CDR1 MDHEN and CDR2 SYDVKM. V lost 2 bases and J lost 5; bases outside the gene matches: 15.

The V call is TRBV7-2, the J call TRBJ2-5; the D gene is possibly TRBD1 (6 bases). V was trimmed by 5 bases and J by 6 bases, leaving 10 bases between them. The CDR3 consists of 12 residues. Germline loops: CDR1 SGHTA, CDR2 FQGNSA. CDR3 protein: CASSPDRQTQYF. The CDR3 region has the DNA TGTGCCAGCAGCCCCGACAGGCAGACCCAGTACTTC.

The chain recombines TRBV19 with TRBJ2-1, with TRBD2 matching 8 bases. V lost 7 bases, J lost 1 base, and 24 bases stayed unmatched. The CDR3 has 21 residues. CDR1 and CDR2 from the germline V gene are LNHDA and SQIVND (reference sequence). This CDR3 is CASTLSPGYSGIDTSYNEQFF. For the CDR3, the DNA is TGTGCCAGTACCCTCAGCCCAGGGTATAGCGGGATAGATACGTCCTACAATGAGCAGTTCTTC.

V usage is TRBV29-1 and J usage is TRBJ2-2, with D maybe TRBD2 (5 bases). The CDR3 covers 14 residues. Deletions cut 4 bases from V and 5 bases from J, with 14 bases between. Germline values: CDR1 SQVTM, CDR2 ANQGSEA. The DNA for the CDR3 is TGCAGCGTTGTAGGGCGGGCGCGAACCGGGGAGCTGTTTTTT. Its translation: CSVVGRARTGELFF.

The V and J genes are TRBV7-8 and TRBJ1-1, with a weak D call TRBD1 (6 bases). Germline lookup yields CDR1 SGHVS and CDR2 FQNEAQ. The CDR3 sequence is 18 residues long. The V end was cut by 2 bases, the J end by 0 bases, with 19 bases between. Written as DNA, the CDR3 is TGTGCCAGCAGCTTAAGAGGGGGAACCCCCCCCATGAACACTGAAGCTTTCTTT. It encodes CASSLRGGTPPMNTEAFF.

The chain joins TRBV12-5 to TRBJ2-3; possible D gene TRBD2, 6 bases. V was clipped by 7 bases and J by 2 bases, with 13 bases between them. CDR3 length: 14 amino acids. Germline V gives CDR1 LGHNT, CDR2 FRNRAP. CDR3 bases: TGTGCTAGTGCGGGAGACGGACACACAGATACGCAGTATTTT. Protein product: CASAGDGHTDTQYF.

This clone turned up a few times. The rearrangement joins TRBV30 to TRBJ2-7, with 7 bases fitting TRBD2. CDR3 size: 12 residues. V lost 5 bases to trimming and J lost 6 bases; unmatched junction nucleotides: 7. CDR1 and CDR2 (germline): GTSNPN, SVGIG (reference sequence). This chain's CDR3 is CAWDLGGPEQYF. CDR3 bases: TGTGCCTGGGACTTGGGAGGGCCCGAGCAGTACTTC.

DNA of the CDR3: TGCGCCAGCAGCTTGGGACAGCAATCCGGGGAGCTGTTTTTT. Translation: CASSLGQQSGELFF. The chain couples TRBV5-1 to TRBJ2-2, with D tentatively TRBD1 (5 bases). CDR1 SGHRS and CDR2 YFSETQ come from the germline V gene. Trimming cost V 0 bases and J 6 bases, with 9 bases left between them. This CDR3 is 14 amino acids long. The variable domain in full, with the rest retrieved from reference TRBV5-1 and TRBJ2-2, is KAGVTQTPRYLIKTRGQQVTLSCSPISGHRSVSWYQQTPGQGLQFLFEYFSETQRNKGNFPGRFSGRQFSNSRSEMNVSTLELGDSALYLCASSLGQQSGELFFGEGSRLTVL.

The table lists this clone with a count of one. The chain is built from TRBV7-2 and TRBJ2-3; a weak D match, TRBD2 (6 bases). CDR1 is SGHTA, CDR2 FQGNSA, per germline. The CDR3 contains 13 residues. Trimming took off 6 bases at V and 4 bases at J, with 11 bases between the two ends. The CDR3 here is CASRTGAADTQYF. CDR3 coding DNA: TGTGCCAGCAGGACGGGAGCCGCAGATACGCAGTATTTT.

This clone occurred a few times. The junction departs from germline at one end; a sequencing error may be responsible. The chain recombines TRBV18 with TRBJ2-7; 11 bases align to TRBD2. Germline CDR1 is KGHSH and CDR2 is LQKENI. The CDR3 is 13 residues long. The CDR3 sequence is CASSPSETSGKVF. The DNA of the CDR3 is TGTGCCAGCTCACCTTCCGAGACTAGCGGGAAAGTCTTC.

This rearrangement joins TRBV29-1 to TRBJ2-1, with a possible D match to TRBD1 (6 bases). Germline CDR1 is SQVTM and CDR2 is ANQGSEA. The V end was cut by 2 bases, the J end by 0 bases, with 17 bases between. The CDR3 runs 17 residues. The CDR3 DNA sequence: TGCAGCGTTGAAAGGGGGTTGGCAGGGCACTCCTACAATGAGCAGTTCTTC. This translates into CSVERGLAGHSYNEQFF.

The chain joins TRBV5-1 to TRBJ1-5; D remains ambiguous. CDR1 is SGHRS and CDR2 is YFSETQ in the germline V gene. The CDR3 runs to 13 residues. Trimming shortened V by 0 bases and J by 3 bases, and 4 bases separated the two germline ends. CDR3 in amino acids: CASSLGANQPQHF. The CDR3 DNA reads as TGCGCCAGCAGCTTGGGCGCCAATCAGCCCCAGCATTTT.

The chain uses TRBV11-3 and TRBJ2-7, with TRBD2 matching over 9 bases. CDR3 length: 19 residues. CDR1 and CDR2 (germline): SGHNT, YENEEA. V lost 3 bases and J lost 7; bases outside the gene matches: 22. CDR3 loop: CASSFSFRMAGGPGGEQYF. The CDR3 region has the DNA TGTGCCAGCAGCTTTAGCTTTAGAATGGCGGGAGGGCCCGGGGGTGAGCAGTACTTC.

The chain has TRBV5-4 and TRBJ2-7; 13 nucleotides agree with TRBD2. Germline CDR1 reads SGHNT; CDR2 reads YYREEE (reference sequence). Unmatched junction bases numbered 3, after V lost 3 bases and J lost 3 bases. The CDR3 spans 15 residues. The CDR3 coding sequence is TGTGCCAGCAGCTCCGGACTAGCGGGAGACTACGAGCAGTACTTC. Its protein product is CASSSGLAGDYEQYF.

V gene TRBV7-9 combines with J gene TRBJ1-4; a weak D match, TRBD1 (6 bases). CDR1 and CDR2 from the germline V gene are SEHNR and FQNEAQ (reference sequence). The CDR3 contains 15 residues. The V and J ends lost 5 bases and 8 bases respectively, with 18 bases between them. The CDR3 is CASSPGGGVWEKLFF. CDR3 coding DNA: TGTGCCAGCAGCCCGGGGGGGGGCGTTTGGGAAAAACTGTTTTTT.

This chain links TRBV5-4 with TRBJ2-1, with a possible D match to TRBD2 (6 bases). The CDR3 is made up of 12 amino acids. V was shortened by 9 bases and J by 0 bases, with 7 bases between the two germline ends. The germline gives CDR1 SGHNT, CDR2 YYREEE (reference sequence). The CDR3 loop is CAMTSSYNEQFF. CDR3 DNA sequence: TGTGCCATGACTAGCTCCTACAATGAGCAGTTCTTC.

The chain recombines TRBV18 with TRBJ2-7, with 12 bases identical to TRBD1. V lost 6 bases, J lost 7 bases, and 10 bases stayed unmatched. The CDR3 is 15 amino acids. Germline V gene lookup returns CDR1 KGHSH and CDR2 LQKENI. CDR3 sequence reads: CASSPPGQGAREQYF. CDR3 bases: TGTGCCAGCTCTCCGCCGGGACAGGGGGCGCGAGAGCAGTACTTC.

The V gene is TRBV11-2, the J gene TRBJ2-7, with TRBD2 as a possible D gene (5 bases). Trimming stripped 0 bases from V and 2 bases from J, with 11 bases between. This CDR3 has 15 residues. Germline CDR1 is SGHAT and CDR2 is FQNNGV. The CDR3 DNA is TGTGCCAGCAGCTTAGATTCGTCCGGGACCTACGAGCAGTACTTC. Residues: CASSLDSSGTYEQYF.

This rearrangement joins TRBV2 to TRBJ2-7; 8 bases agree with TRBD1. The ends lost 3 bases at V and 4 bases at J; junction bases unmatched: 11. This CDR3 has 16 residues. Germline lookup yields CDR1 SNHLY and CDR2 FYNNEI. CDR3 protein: CASSEAWGQGAYEQYF. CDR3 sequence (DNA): TGTGCCAGCAGTGAGGCCTGGGGTCAGGGGGCTTACGAGCAGTACTTC.